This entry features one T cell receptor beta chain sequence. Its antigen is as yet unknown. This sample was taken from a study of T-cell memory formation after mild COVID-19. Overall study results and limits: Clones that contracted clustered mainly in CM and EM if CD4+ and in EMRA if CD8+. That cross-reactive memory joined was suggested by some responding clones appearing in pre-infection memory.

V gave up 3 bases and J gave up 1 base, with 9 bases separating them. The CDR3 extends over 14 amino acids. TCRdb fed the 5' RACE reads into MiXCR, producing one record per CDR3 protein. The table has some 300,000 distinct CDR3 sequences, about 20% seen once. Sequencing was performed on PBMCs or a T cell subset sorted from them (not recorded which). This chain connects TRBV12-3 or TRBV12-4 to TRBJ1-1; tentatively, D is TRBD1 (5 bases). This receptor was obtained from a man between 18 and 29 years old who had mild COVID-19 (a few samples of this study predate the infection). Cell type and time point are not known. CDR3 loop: CASSFRGGNTEAFF. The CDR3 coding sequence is TGTGCCAGCAGTTTCCGGGGGGGGAACACTGAAGCTTTCTTT.